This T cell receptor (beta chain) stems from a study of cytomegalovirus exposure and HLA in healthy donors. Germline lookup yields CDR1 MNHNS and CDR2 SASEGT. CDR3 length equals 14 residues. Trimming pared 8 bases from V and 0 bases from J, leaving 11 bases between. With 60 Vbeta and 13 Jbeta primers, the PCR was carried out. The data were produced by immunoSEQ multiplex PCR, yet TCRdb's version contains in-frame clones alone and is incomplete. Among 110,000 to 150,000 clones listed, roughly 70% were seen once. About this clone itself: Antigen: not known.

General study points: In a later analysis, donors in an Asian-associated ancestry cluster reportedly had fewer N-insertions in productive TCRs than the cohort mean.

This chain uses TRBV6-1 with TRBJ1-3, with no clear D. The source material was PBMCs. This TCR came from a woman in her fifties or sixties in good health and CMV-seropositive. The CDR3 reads CASEREYSGNTIYF. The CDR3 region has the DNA TGTGCCAGCGAGCGGGAATACTCTGGAAACACCATATATTTT.